This T cell receptor beta chain was identified in a study of T cell responses to AZD1222 COVID-19 vaccine. Broader study findings: Samples come after the peak T cell response, not at day 14. The breadth and depth of Spike-specific TCRs increased once two AZD1222 doses had been given. At 160-218 and 743-854, vaccine-associated CD4 TCRs were dominant, and they spanned spike.

Germline CDR1 is SEHNR and CDR2 is FQNEAQ (reference sequence). The CDR3 covers 15 residues. The V segment lost 5 bases and the J segment 7 bases; nucleotides outside the gene matches: 8. Only in-frame clones appear in the TCRdb table, and some are missing; sequencing was by immunoSEQ multiplex PCR. The sample contains about 140,000 clones, around 90% of which appear only once. To note about this clone: The antigen remains unidentified.

The source was peripheral blood, collected on day 0 of AZD1222 vaccination. This chain links TRBV7-9 with TRBJ2-2; 9 bases fit TRBD2. The receptor was isolated from an adult in good health. CDR3 region: CASSPRTSVGGELFF. The CDR3 DNA follows: TGTGCCAGCAGCCCTCGGACTAGCGTGGGCGGGGAGCTGTTTTTT.